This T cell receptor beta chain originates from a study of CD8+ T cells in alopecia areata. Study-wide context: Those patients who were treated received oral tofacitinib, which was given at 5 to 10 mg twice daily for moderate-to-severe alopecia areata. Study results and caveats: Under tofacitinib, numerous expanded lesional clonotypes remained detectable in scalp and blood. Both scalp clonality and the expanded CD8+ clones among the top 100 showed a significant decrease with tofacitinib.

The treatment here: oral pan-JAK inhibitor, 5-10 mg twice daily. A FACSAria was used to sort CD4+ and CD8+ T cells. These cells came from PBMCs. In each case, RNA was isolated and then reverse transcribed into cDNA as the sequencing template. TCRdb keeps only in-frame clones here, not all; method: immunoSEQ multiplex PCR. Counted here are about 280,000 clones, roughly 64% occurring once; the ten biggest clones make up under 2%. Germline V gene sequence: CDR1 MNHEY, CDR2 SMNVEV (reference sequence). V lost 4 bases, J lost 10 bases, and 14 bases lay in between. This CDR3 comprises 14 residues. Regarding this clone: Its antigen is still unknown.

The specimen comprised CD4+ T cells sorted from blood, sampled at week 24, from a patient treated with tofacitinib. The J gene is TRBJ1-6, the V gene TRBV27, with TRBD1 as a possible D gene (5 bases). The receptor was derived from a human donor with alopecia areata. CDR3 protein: CASSSPPWGSPLHF. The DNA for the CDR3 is TGTGCCAGCAGTTCGCCACCTTGGGGGTCACCCCTCCACTTT.